This T cell receptor (beta chain) originates from a study of blood T cell repertoires in COVID-19 (TCRdb year 2020). Context from the whole study: For ImmuneRACE Cohort 3, a participant was defined as recovered based on two consecutive negative NP/OP PCR tests, clearance by a healthcare professional, or resolution of symptoms. Deeply sampled blood TCRbeta repertoires from subjects exposed to, actively infected with, or recovered from COVID-19 were included in the dataset. Samples from collaborators originated in the United States, Italy and Spain and spanned both the acute and convalescent phases of COVID-19. The prospective study material was composed of cDNA or gDNA derived from T cells, B-cell-depleted T cells, or PBMCs. The sample metadata nearly always contained a de-identified subject ID, COVID-19 status, age in years and sex. The samples were drawn from the first 160 participants of the ongoing ImmuneRACE study and from 1,200 or so subjects provided by 6 global collaborators. Where HLA class I and class II types were available, the types were taken from metadata supplied by the sample provider, not from assay-based typing. A freely available public database, intended as a resource for researchers studying the immune response to SARS-CoV-2, is where the repertoires were released. Study-level results and caveats: Clinical and demographic metadata were provided uncurated, with the amount varying by source and participant.

To note about this clone: There is no known antigen for this receptor. Base qualities were left out, and no much larger clone turns up one base away.

Enrolling through a virtual design, the prospective study's participants ranged in age from roughly 18 to 100 years and lived across some 22 United States geographic areas. Cohort assignment in the prospective study relied on participant-reported clinical history from a screening survey and a study questionnaire. Each participant in the prospective study had whole blood, serum and a nasopharyngeal or oropharyngeal swab collected by mobile phlebotomists. Prospective study participants could optionally give additional blood draws and questionnaires over an approximately two-month period. Prospective study blood samples were shipped either frozen or at room temperature before DNA extraction. Here V drops 1 base and J drops 6 bases, and the junction holds 2 bases not matched to any gene. Sequences SGHRS (CDR1) and YFSETQ (CDR2) are obtained from the germline V gene. The CDR3 sequence holds 13 residues, the cysteine and phenylalanine included. The DNA shown is the 39-base CDR3, in frame from base 1.

The immunoSEQ Assay, a bias-controlled multiplex PCR, was used to amplify TCRbeta CDR3 regions from genomic DNA. As for the authors' bioinformatics: Within the assay, amplification of reference gene primers was used to estimate how many nucleated cells each sample contained. To quantify the absolute abundance of each unique TCRbeta CDR3 rearrangement, sequence reads were collapsed and filtered. Productive Simpson clonality was computed per sample as the square root of Simpson's diversity index over productive rearrangements. TCRdb carries this immuneACCESS record with in-frame sequences only. Its versions omit some clonotypes, under half of them owing to an unresolved V gene in the studies checked, with the rest unexplained. The V and J calls and clone size are taken from that table; D and trimming were inferred from the DNA. This sample comprises 150,000 to 200,000 clones, around 87% of them detected only once. Clones ranked in the top ten supply around 23% of the sample.

This chain is built from TRBV5-1 and TRBJ1-2; 8 bases in between match TRBD1. Sequenced input: PBMCs or T cells enriched from blood (not recorded which). This TCR derives from a woman aged 40 to 50 in a cohort exposed to, infected with or recovered from COVID-19 (not recorded which). The nucleotide sequence is given as TGCGCCAGCAGCTTGTGGACAGGGAATGGCTACACCTTC. This sequence encodes CASSLWTGNGYTF.